The 23 T cell receptor beta chains below were found in one sample sequenced in a study of shared T cell receptors in the human thymus. Clones were read by immunoSEQ multiplex PCR, and TCRdb kept only the in-frame ones, dropping some. Of some 760,000 clones in the sample, 80% to 90% were seen once. The same sample was also used in a study of human thymus T cells.

The sample comprised thymocytes. The receptors here all came from a girl under three years old with a congenital heart defect.

This chain uses TRBV14 with TRBJ1-1; a possible D gene is TRBD1 (6 bases). This CDR3 is 17 amino acids long. Germline-derived CDR1 and CDR2 are SGHDN and FVKESK. The V end was cut by 4 bases, the J end by 0 bases, with 18 bases between. The CDR3 loop reads CASSPYLTRGMNTEAFF. Here the CDR3 DNA reads TGTGCCAGCAGCCCGTACCTGACCAGGGGCATGAACACTGAAGCTTTCTTT.

This clone was seen a single time. The genes are TRBV5-1 and TRBJ1-2; TRBD1 agrees at 10 bases. Germline lookup yields CDR1 SGHRS and CDR2 YFSETQ. The CDR3 consists of 16 residues. With 4 bases clipped from V and 1 base from J, the junction kept 7 bases outside the gene matches. CDR3 in DNA: TGCGCCAGCAGCCGGGACAGGGGACGGAATAACTATGGCTACACCTTC. This sequence encodes CASSRDRGRNNYGYTF.

This chain uses TRBV5-6 with TRBJ2-3; TRBD2 aligns across 8 bases. This CDR3 region has 15 residues. CDR1 is SGHDT and CDR2 is YYEEEE in the germline V gene. V lost 4 bases to trimming and J lost 4 bases; unmatched junction nucleotides: 8. CDR3 sequence: CASSPLAGKADTQYF. The CDR3 nucleotides are TGTGCCAGCAGCCCCCTAGCGGGCAAGGCAGATACGCAGTATTTT.

The J gene is TRBJ2-1, the V gene TRBV5-1; 11 positions match TRBD2. CDR1 and CDR2 (germline): SGHRS, YFSETQ. V trimming: 4 bases; J trimming: 4 bases; junction bases outside the gene matches: 13. This CDR3 spans 18 amino acids. The CDR3 sequence is CASSQTGLAESFYNEQFF. As DNA, the CDR3 is TGCGCCAGCAGCCAGACGGGACTAGCGGAGTCCTTTTACAATGAGCAGTTCTTC.

The chain has TRBV5-6 and TRBJ1-4; TRBD1 aligns across 8 bases. The CDR3 runs to 13 residues. CDR1 and CDR2 (germline): SGHDT, YYEEEE. Trimming at V came to 4 bases and at J to 6 bases, leaving 2 bases not matched to a gene. CDR3 DNA sequence: TGTGCCAGCAGCCAGGACAGGGATGAAAAACTGTTTTTT. Protein product: CASSQDRDEKLFF.

The V call is TRBV10-3, the J call TRBJ1-3; TRBD1 matches at 9 bases. Germline V gives CDR1 ENHRY, CDR2 SYGVKD. The CDR3 loop spans 15 amino acids. The ends lost 11 bases at V and 2 bases at J; junction bases unmatched: 10. In nucleotides, the CDR3 is TGTGCCTCAGCAAGGACAGGGGAGGCTGGAAACACCATATATTTT. Its protein product is CASARTGEAGNTIYF.

The rearrangement uses TRBV2 and TRBJ1-4, with D unresolved. Germline V lookup: CDR1 SNHLY, CDR2 FYNNEI. The V end was cut by 5 bases, the J end by 4 bases, with 17 bases between. This CDR3 has 16 residues. In DNA, the CDR3 is TGTGCCAGCAGTACTCCGAAGGAGCATCGTAATGAAAAACTGTTTTTT. As protein: CASSTPKEHRNEKLFF.

V and J are TRBV20-1 and TRBJ2-7; tentatively, D is TRBD2 (5 bases). Trimming cost V 0 bases and J 5 bases, with 5 bases left between them. The CDR3 consists of 11 residues. Looked up from germline, CDR1 is DFQATT and CDR2 is SNEGSKA (reference sequence). This CDR3 reads CSARDSDEQYF. CDR3 in DNA: TGCAGTGCTAGAGATAGCGACGAGCAGTACTTC.

This rearrangement joins TRBV27 to TRBJ1-5, with D possibly TRBD1 on 6 matching bases. Germline CDR1 and CDR2: MNHEY and SMNVEV (reference sequence). V was cut by 4 bases and J by 7 bases, with 23 bases left in between. This CDR3 is 17 amino acids long. The CDR3 here is CASSSFPYREQLQPQHF. CDR3 nucleotide sequence: TGTGCCAGCAGTTCATTTCCTTACAGGGAACAGCTGCAGCCCCAGCATTTT.

The chain has TRBV19 and TRBJ1-5; D not resolved. The CDR3 loop spans 16 amino acids. The ends were cut back, 3 bases at V and 0 bases at J, with 12 bases in the middle. The germline gives CDR1 LNHDA, CDR2 SQIVND (reference sequence). The CDR3 region has the DNA TGTGCCAGTAGTATTAACAGCTGGTATAGCAATCAGCCCCAGCATTTT. Translated, it gives CASSINSWYSNQPQHF.

This rearrangement joins TRBV28 to TRBJ2-7, with D possibly being TRBD1 (6 bases). Trimming cost V 5 bases and J 2 bases, with 16 bases left between them. CDR3 length equals 15 residues. Germline CDR1 MDHEN, CDR2 SYDVKM. CDR3 sequence reads: CASSIRTVSPYEQYF. Here the CDR3 DNA reads TGTGCCAGCAGTATCCGGACAGTGTCACCCTACGAGCAGTACTTC.

V gene TRBV7-2 combines with J gene TRBJ1-2; TRBD1 is a possible D gene (5 bases). Trimming stripped 5 bases from V and 4 bases from J, with 17 bases between. Germline CDR1 SGHTA, CDR2 FQGNSA. The CDR3 is 15 residues long. CDR3 nucleotide sequence: TGTGCCAGCAGCAGGGGTGGCAGCTCGCCCTATGGCTACACCTTC. It encodes CASSRGGSSPYGYTF.

The chain combines TRBV25-1 with TRBJ1-3; 7 bases agree with TRBD1. The germline V gene encodes CDR1 MGHDK and CDR2 SYGVNS. V shed 5 bases, J shed 0 bases, and the junction held 7 bases outside the gene matches. The CDR3 is 16 amino acids. The CDR3 reads CASSWDSLRSGNTIYF. The DNA of the CDR3 is TGTGCCAGCAGTTGGGACAGCCTTCGCTCTGGAAACACCATATATTTT.

This clone has only one observation. The chain links TRBV5-1 to TRBJ1-1, with D possibly matching TRBD1 (6 bases). Germline CDR1 reads SGHRS; CDR2 reads YFSETQ. V was clipped by 3 bases and J by 1 base, with 22 bases between them. The CDR3 is 18 amino acids. CDR3 sequence: CASSWNGTNTQSNTEAFF. CDR3 sequence (DNA): TGCGCCAGCAGCTGGAATGGGACAAACACCCAGTCGAACACTGAAGCTTTCTTT.

The chain couples TRBV12-5 to TRBJ1-4; D is unclear. CDR3 length equals 13 residues. Germline V gene data show CDR1 as LGHNT and CDR2 as FRNRAP. Trimming shortened V by 3 bases and J by 2 bases, and 4 bases separated the two germline ends. In DNA form, the CDR3 reads TGTGCTAGTGGTTTCAGTACTAATGAAAAACTGTTTTTT. It encodes CASGFSTNEKLFF. Variable domain in full (rest from reference TRBV12-5 and TRBJ1-4): DARVTQTPRHKVTEMGQEVTMRCQPILGHNTVFWYRQTMMQGLELLAYFRNRAPLDDSGMPKDRFSAEMPDATLATLKIQPSEPRDSAVYFCASGFSTNEKLFFGSGTQLSVL.

As to this clone: One end of the junction is discordant with germline, which a read error may explain. The chain employs TRBV29-1 and TRBJ2-3; 10 bases fit TRBD1. Germline-derived CDR1 and CDR2 are SQVTM and ANQGSEA. This CDR3 is built from 16 residues. The CDR3: CSAEGIPGQGEGTQYF. In DNA, the CDR3 is TGCAGCGCTGAAGGGATCCCCGGACAGGGGGAAGGTACGCAGTATTTT.

The chain has TRBV7-8 and TRBJ1-1, with a weak D call TRBD1 (5 bases). V was cut by 4 bases and J by 3 bases, with 24 bases left in between. Germline-derived CDR1 and CDR2 are SGHVS and FQNEAQ. The CDR3 is 18 amino acids. CDR3 in DNA: TGTGCCAGCAGCTCGCTGAGTAGGCAGGGTGGTTCGTACACTGAAGCTTTCTTT. As protein: CASSSLSRQGGSYTEAFF.

There are a few counts of this clone. The genes are TRBV18 and TRBJ2-5, with TRBD1 matching over 9 bases. The germline gives CDR1 KGHSH, CDR2 LQKENI. The V segment lost 3 bases and the J segment 5 bases; nucleotides outside the gene matches: 4. This CDR3 spans 14 amino acids. In DNA, the CDR3 is TGTGCCAGCTCACCGGACAGGGGTGAGGAGACCCAGTACTTC. This sequence encodes CASSPDRGEETQYF.

This clone was observed once. The genes are TRBV27 and TRBJ1-4, with D maybe TRBD1 (5 bases). Trimming pared 5 bases from V and 2 bases from J, leaving 12 bases between. The V gene's germline CDR1 is MNHEY and CDR2 SMNVEV (reference sequence). There are 15 residues in the CDR3. Here the CDR3 DNA reads TGTGCCAGCAGTACTCAAGGGGTTACTAATGAAAAACTGTTTTTT. It yields the protein CASSTQGVTNEKLFF.

The genes are TRBV28 and TRBJ2-7, with 10 nucleotides matching TRBD1. This CDR3 spans 16 amino acids. Trimming removed 2 bases from V and 3 bases from J; junction bases left unmatched: 7. Looked up from germline, CDR1 is MDHEN and CDR2 is SYDVKM. CDR3 residues: CASSLPDRGTDYEQYF. The CDR3 DNA sequence: TGTGCCAGCAGTTTACCGGACAGGGGGACGGACTACGAGCAGTACTTC.

The V gene is TRBV4-1, the J gene TRBJ2-6, with D possibly TRBD1 on 7 matching bases. Trimming took off 0 bases at V and 4 bases at J, with 13 bases between the two ends. The germline V gene encodes CDR1 MGHRA and CDR2 YSYEKL. CDR3 length equals 17 residues. In nucleotides, the CDR3 is TGCGCCAGCAGCCAAGAACAGGGGAGGTTAGGGGCCAACGTCCTGACTTTC. Translating gives CASSQEQGRLGANVLTF.

This rearrangement joins TRBV2 to TRBJ1-5; TRBD1 matches 10 bases. The J segment lost 0 bases and the V segment lost 4 bases, leaving 12 bases of the junction unmatched. This CDR3 contains 19 residues. CDR1 is SNHLY, CDR2 FYNNEI, per germline. CDR3 bases: TGTGCCAGCAGTGTGAGGGACAGGGGTTCAGCGTATAGCAATCAGCCCCAGCATTTT. Amino acids: CASSVRDRGSAYSNQPQHF.

This clone was seen just once. The CDR3 DNA sequence: TGTGCCAGCTCACCACCGAACAGACCTGGAAACACCATATATTTT. This encodes CASSPPNRPGNTIYF. The chain couples TRBV18 to TRBJ1-3; D gene unclear. The CDR3 has 15 residues. Trimming shortened V by 0 bases and J by 2 bases, and 8 bases separated the two germline ends. Germline-derived CDR1 and CDR2 are KGHSH and LQKENI.